This T cell receptor beta chain is drawn from a study of B cell selection in AIRE deficiency. Sequenced by immunoSEQ multiplex PCR; TCRdb stores in-frame clones only, minus some. The table records about 21,000 clones, roughly 93% of them present only once. Germline V lookup: CDR1 ENHRY, CDR2 SYGVKD. Unmatched junction bases numbered 3, after V lost 4 bases and J lost 5 bases. CDR3 length: 14 amino acids. This clone came up once. Its target is not known. Sorted regulatory T cells were CD4-positive, CD25-high and CD127-low or negative. General study findings and limits: In TCRBV usage, CDR3 length and diversity, patient Tconv and Treg cells matched healthy donors.

This TCR derives from a human donor with AIRE deficiency. The V call is TRBV10-3, the J call TRBJ2-3; 10 bases are shared with TRBD2. The sample comprised Tregs sorted from PBMCs. This CDR3 is CAISAASGRDTQYF. The CDR3, as DNA: TGTGCCATCAGTGCGGCTAGCGGGAGAGATACGCAGTATTTT.